This entry lists 17 T cell receptor beta chains sequenced from one sample in a study of cytomegalovirus exposure and HLA in healthy donors (dated 2017 in TCRdb). The library was made by the immunoSEQ multiplex PCR assay. For the multiplex PCR, a mixture combining 60 forward primers for TCR Vbeta segments and 13 reverse primers for TCR Jbeta segments was used. TCRdb's version of the immuneACCESS table is confined to in-frame rearrangements and falls short of the full clone set. An unresolved V gene accounts for under half of the shortfall where checked; the remainder is of unknown origin. This sample has about 140,000 clones in its table, and approximately 84% of those were observed once. The ten largest make up 1.9% of the sample. Specimen: PBMCs. These receptors were collected from a woman in her forties in good health and CMV-seronegative.

The chain combines TRBV6-5 with TRBJ2-7; TRBD1 might be the D (5 bases). Germline V lookup: CDR1 MNHEY, CDR2 SVGAGI. With 0 bases removed from V and 3 bases from J, the gap between germline ends came to 15 bases. This CDR3 comprises 16 residues. CDR3 sequence (DNA): TGTGCCAGCAGTTACTCAACAGGACAAATTTTCTACGAGCAGTACTTC. It is translated as CASSYSTGQIFYEQYF.

This clone was picked up a small number of times. This chain joins TRBV4-2 and TRBJ2-7; 12 bases are shared with TRBD2. After removal of 0 bases from V and 1 base from J, the junction contained 10 bases not matched to a gene. Germline values: CDR1 LGHNA, CDR2 YNFKEQ. This CDR3 spans 19 amino acids. The CDR3 spells CASSQDPLAGGHRSYEQYF. The DNA of the CDR3 is TGTGCCAGCAGCCAAGATCCGCTAGCGGGAGGGCATAGGTCCTACGAGCAGTACTTC.

The chain couples TRBV10-3 to TRBJ2-5; D not certain. This CDR3 region has 14 residues. CDR1 is ENHRY, CDR2 SYGVKD, per germline. Trimming stripped 4 bases from V and 1 base from J, with 10 bases between. Here the CDR3 reads CAISGSILQETQYF. As DNA, the CDR3 is TGTGCCATCAGTGGTTCTATTCTCCAAGAGACCCAGTACTTC.

This sequence joins TRBV5-1 and TRBJ2-7; 11 nucleotides match TRBD2. The germline V gene encodes CDR1 SGHRS and CDR2 YFSETQ. The ends lost 2 bases at V and 4 bases at J; junction bases unmatched: 8. The CDR3 is made up of 16 amino acids. The CDR3 spells CASSFSLAGGYYEQYF. In nucleotides, the CDR3 is TGCGCCAGCAGCTTTAGCCTAGCGGGAGGATATTACGAGCAGTACTTC.

The chain combines TRBV10-1 with TRBJ2-1; 7 nucleotides line up with TRBD2. The CDR3 runs to 16 residues. The V gene end was trimmed by 3 bases and the J gene end by 7 bases; junction bases not matched to a gene: 12. The germline gives CDR1 WNHNN, CDR2 SYGVQD (reference sequence). The CDR3 DNA sequence: TGCGCCAGCAGTGACCTCCTCGCGGGAGTAGGGAATGAGCAGTTCTTC. Protein product: CASSDLLAGVGNEQFF.

The CDR3 spells CASSPSGGDNEKLFF. As DNA, the CDR3 is TGCGCCAGCAGCCCCTCCGGAGGGGATAACGAAAAACTGTTTTTT. The chain recombines TRBV4-3 with TRBJ1-4, with a possible D match to TRBD1 (5 bases). This CDR3 is 15 amino acids long. CDR1 is LGHNA, CDR2 YSLEER, per germline. V gave up 4 bases and J gave up 8 bases, with 17 bases separating them.

The chain links TRBV7-9 to TRBJ1-1; 8 bases match TRBD1. In germline, CDR1 is SEHNR, CDR2 FQNEAQ (reference sequence). The CDR3 is 15 amino acids. V lost 5 bases and J lost 6; bases outside the gene matches: 11. The CDR3 coding sequence is TGTGCCAGCAGCCTTTACTCAGGGGGCGGGTCTGAAGCTTTCTTT. It translates to CASSLYSGGGSEAFF.

The chain recombines TRBV11-2 with TRBJ1-2; maybe TRBD1 (5 bases). V was clipped by 0 bases and J by 4 bases, with 12 bases between them. The CDR3 length is 15 residues. Germline loops: CDR1 SGHAT, CDR2 FQNNGV. The CDR3 DNA is TGTGCCAGCAGCTTAGAGGCTACAGGATCCTATGGCTACACCTTC. As protein: CASSLEATGSYGYTF.

The V call is TRBV7-3, the J call TRBJ2-4; TRBD1 aligns across 8 bases. This CDR3 is 14 amino acids long. V was clipped by 5 bases and J by 8 bases; unmatched bases: 8. Germline V gene data show CDR1 as SGHTA and CDR2 as FQGTGA. CDR3: CASSPGQGADIQYF. The CDR3 coding sequence is TGTGCCAGCAGCCCAGGACAGGGCGCGGACATTCAGTACTTC.

The rearrangement links TRBV28 to TRBJ2-7; maybe TRBD1 (6 bases). The CDR3 totals 18 residues. CDR1 and CDR2 (germline): MDHEN, SYDVKM. V was trimmed by 5 bases and J by 2 bases, leaving 25 bases between them. In DNA form, the CDR3 reads TGTGCCAGCAGTCCGCGTACTCTGACAGGTATCGGAACCTACGAGCAGTACTTC. This gives the protein CASSPRTLTGIGTYEQYF. Combining the CDR3 with reference TRBV28 and TRBJ2-7 gives the whole variable domain DVKVTQSSRYLVKRTGEKVFLECVQDMDHENMFWYRQDPGLGLRLIYFSYDVKMKEKGDIPEGYSVSREKKERFSLILESASTNQTSMYLCASSPRTLTGIGTYEQYFGPGTRLTVT.

This clone was seen once. This CDR3 is CASSVRTGGVNTIYF. CDR3 coding DNA: TGTGCCAGCAGCGTTCGGACAGGGGGGGTAAACACCATATATTTT. The chain employs TRBV9 and TRBJ1-3; 10 nucleotides line up with TRBD1. Germline V gives CDR1 SGDLS, CDR2 YYNGEE. Losses at the gene ends were 2 bases for V and 6 bases for J; bases not matched to a gene: 5. The CDR3 has 15 amino acids.

The chain combines TRBV6-5 with TRBJ2-7; TRBD2 matches at 9 bases. Germline V gives CDR1 MNHEY, CDR2 SVGAGI. The ends lost 0 bases at V and 3 bases at J; junction bases unmatched: 0. The length of the CDR3 is 14 residues. CDR3 sequence: CASSYSSGSYEQYF. CDR3 nucleotides: TGTGCCAGCAGTTACTCTAGCGGGAGCTACGAGCAGTACTTC.

The CDR3 loop is CASSDWTGTNTEAFF. The CDR3 region has the DNA TGTGCCAGCAGTGATTGGACAGGGACGAACACTGAAGCTTTCTTT. This chain joins TRBV2 and TRBJ1-1, with 8 bases identical to TRBD1. This CDR3 has 15 amino acids. Germline loops: CDR1 SNHLY, CDR2 FYNNEI. J lost 1 base, V lost 3 bases, and 4 bases had no gene match.

The table lists this clone with a count of one. J is TRBJ2-7 and V is TRBV10-3, with D unclear. Germline V lookup: CDR1 ENHRY, CDR2 SYGVKD. Trimming removed 4 bases at V and 4 bases at J, with 14 bases between. This CDR3 comprises 14 residues. The DNA for the CDR3 is TGTGCCATCAGTGTCGACCCAAACGGGTACGAGCAGTACTTC. It specifies CAISVDPNGYEQYF.

The genes are TRBV25-1 and TRBJ2-3; a weak D match, TRBD1 (6 bases). V gave up 0 bases and J gave up 4 bases, with 11 bases separating them. CDR3 length equals 15 residues. Germline assignment: CDR1 MGHDK and CDR2 SYGVNS. The CDR3 DNA is TGTGCCAGCAGTGAATACGAGGGGGTGGCAGATACGCAGTATTTT. It specifies CASSEYEGVADTQYF.

The genes are TRBV7-2 and TRBJ1-1; D gene ambiguous. V gave up 1 base and J gave up 3 bases, with 12 bases separating them. CDR1 and CDR2 from the germline V gene are SGHTA and FQGNSA. The CDR3 extends over 15 amino acids. For the CDR3, the DNA is TGTGCCAGCAGCTTAGTTACCTCGGGGTACACTGAAGCTTTCTTT. Translated: CASSLVTSGYTEAFF.

This chain links TRBV27 with TRBJ1-5, with D possibly TRBD1 on 5 matching bases. This CDR3 has 14 residues. Between the trimmed V and J ends, which lost 1 base and 4 bases, there was a span of 8 bases. Germline CDR1 and CDR2: MNHEY and SMNVEV (reference sequence). The CDR3 loop is CASSLFRGNQPQHF. In nucleotides, the CDR3 is TGTGCCAGCAGTTTATTTAGGGGAAATCAGCCCCAGCATTTT.